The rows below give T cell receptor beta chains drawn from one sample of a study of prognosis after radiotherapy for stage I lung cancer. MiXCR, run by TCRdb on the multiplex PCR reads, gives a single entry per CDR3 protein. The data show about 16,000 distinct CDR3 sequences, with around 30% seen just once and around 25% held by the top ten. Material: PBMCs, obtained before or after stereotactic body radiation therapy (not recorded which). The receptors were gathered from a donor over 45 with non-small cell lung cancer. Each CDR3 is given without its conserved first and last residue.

CDR3 protein: ASSWLATSTDTQY
J gene: TRBJ2-3
V gene: TRBV28

CDR3 protein: ASSVFSLSSYNEQF
J gene: TRBJ2-1
V gene: TRBV6-2/TRBV6-3

CDR3 protein: ASSPGSDEQF
J gene: TRBJ2-1
V gene: TRBV18

CDR3 protein: ASSSSGTGDSPLH
J gene: TRBJ1-6
V gene: TRBV12-3/TRBV12-4

CDR3 protein: ASRTDTEQY
J gene: TRBJ2-7
V gene: TRBV5-1

CDR3 protein: ASRGFYEQY
J gene: TRBJ2-7
V gene: TRBV18

CDR3 protein: ASCDRWPMQY
J gene: TRBJ2-7
V gene: TRBV3-1

CDR3 protein: ASSFQFATNEKLF
J gene: TRBJ1-4
V gene: TRBV28

CDR3 protein: SATRGFGKRNSTDTQY
J gene: TRBJ2-3
V gene: TRBV20-1

CDR3 protein: ASSIEAVSSYEQY
J gene: TRBJ2-7
V gene: TRBV19

CDR3 protein: VSSKGTGSYNEQF
J gene: TRBJ2-1
V gene: TRBV28

CDR3 protein: SARWSGGAAGRRGYT
J gene: TRBJ1-2
V gene: TRBV20-1

CDR3 protein: SARNPVGTEAF
J gene: TRBJ1-1
V gene: TRBV20-1

CDR3 protein: ASSPRGPGTEAF
J gene: TRBJ1-1
V gene: TRBV6-1

CDR3 protein: ATKTPGPPSYEQY
J gene: TRBJ2-7
V gene: TRBV24-1

CDR3 protein: ASSRKTGTGIEKLF
J gene: TRBJ1-4
V gene: TRBV5-4

CDR3 protein: ASSTRGSAVNEKLF
J gene: TRBJ1-4
V gene: TRBV6-1

CDR3 protein: GSYGGTNTDTQY
J gene: TRBJ2-3
V gene: TRBV6-1

CDR3 protein: AWSATGGNEQF
J gene: TRBJ2-1
V gene: TRBV30

CDR3 protein: AWSEVGYEQY
J gene: TRBJ2-7
V gene: TRBV30

CDR3 protein: SAKLARAYEQY
J gene: TRBJ2-7
V gene: TRBV29-1

CDR3 protein: ASSHPTDSLDMQY
J gene: TRBJ2-3
V gene: TRBV6-2/TRBV6-3

CDR3 protein: AWSWGVKHGYT
J gene: TRBJ1-2
V gene: TRBV30

CDR3 protein: ASSISGATYNEQF
J gene: TRBJ2-1
V gene: TRBV7-6

CDR3 protein: ASSLFGSTDTQY
J gene: TRBJ2-3
V gene: TRBV27

CDR3 protein: SVVLLVGEPDTQY
J gene: TRBJ2-3
V gene: TRBV29-1

CDR3 protein: ASSQLTSGRAVETQY
J gene: TRBJ2-5
V gene: TRBV12-3/TRBV12-4

CDR3 protein: SASGDSPSKGDTQY
J gene: TRBJ2-3
V gene: TRBV20-1

CDR3 protein: SARVGTTTTDTQY
J gene: TRBJ2-3
V gene: TRBV20-1

CDR3 protein: SARDLRGPSTDTQY
J gene: TRBJ2-3
V gene: TRBV20-1

CDR3 protein: ASSTGLDNTGELF
J gene: TRBJ2-2
V gene: TRBV6-1

CDR3 protein: ASSYALERGKSPDTQY
J gene: TRBJ2-3
V gene: TRBV6-9

CDR3 protein: SARGTSGPNTGEIF
J gene: TRBJ2-2
V gene: TRBV20-1

CDR3 protein: ASSHPGLAGGPMSYEQY
J gene: TRBJ2-7
V gene: TRBV4-1

CDR3 protein: ASSRSTGNTEAF
J gene: TRBJ1-1
V gene: TRBV5-1